Below, 21 T cell receptor beta chains from the same sample are listed, as sequenced in a study of cytomegalovirus exposure and HLA in healthy donors. The PCR used 60 Vbeta and 13 Jbeta primers. Generated by immunoSEQ multiplex PCR, the TCRdb table keeps only in-frame clones and is missing some. The data hold about 140,000 clones, with 75% to 80% observed a single time. What was sequenced was PBMCs. These receptors were collected from a woman in her forties or fifties in good health and CMV-seronegative.

The chain couples TRBV27 to TRBJ2-7; D is ambiguous. The CDR3 consists of 15 residues. CDR1 is MNHEY and CDR2 is SMNVEV in the germline V gene (reference sequence). Trimming took 3 bases from V and 0 from J, leaving 12 bases between them. CDR3 in amino acids: CASSFKVGGSYEQYF. The CDR3 bases are TGTGCCAGCAGTTTTAAAGTCGGTGGCTCCTACGAGCAGTACTTC.

The rearrangement joins TRBV28 to TRBJ1-5; TRBD1 matches 7 bases. The germline V gene has CDR1 MDHEN and CDR2 SYDVKM. V shed 6 bases and J 0 bases; nucleotides not matched to a gene: 5. The CDR3 is 15 residues long. CDR3 sequence (DNA): TGTGCCAGCAGAAGACAGGGCATTAGCAATCAGCCCCAGCATTTT. This encodes CASRRQGISNQPQHF.

The chain links TRBV7-2 to TRBJ1-6; D ambiguous. In germline, CDR1 is SGHTA, CDR2 FQGNSA. The V and J ends lost 5 bases and 1 base respectively, with 18 bases between them. This CDR3 has 18 residues. In DNA form, the CDR3 reads TGTGCCAGCAGCCTTTTTGAACACCTTTTGTCCTATAATTCACCCCTCCACTTT. This sequence encodes CASSLFEHLLSYNSPLHF.

The chain uses TRBV5-1 and TRBJ2-5; D may be TRBD2 (5 bases). The germline V gene encodes CDR1 SGHRS and CDR2 YFSETQ. Trimming stripped 0 bases from V and 5 bases from J, with 14 bases between. CDR3 length equals 15 residues. The CDR3 DNA is TGCGCCAGCAGCTTGGCGTGGGTCCCGGGGGAGACCCAGTACTTC. This encodes CASSLAWVPGETQYF. Looking up the rest from reference TRBV5-1 and TRBJ2-5 gives the full variable domain: KAGVTQTPRYLIKTRGQQVTLSCSPISGHRSVSWYQQTPGQGLQFLFEYFSETQRNKGNFPGRFSGRQFSNSRSEMNVSTLELGDSALYLCASSLAWVPGETQYFGPGTRLLVL.

V usage is TRBV5-6 and J usage is TRBJ2-5, with a tentative D call TRBD2 (7 bases). V lost 4 bases and J lost 7, with 26 bases in between. Germline loops: CDR1 SGHDT, CDR2 YYEEEE. The CDR3 is 17 amino acids. CDR3 nucleotide sequence: TGTGCCAGCAGCCCGGACAGTCCACCGGGACCGGGAGGGACCCAGTACTTC. Protein: CASSPDSPPGPGGTQYF.

This rearrangement joins TRBV19 to TRBJ1-1; D ambiguous. Germline V gene data show CDR1 as LNHDA and CDR2 as SQIVND (reference sequence). The V end lost 8 bases, the J end lost 2 bases, and 12 bases lay between the germline ends. This CDR3 has 13 amino acids. In DNA, the CDR3 is TGTGCCAGTGGGGAGACGGGAAACACTGAAGCTTTCTTT. This translates into CASGETGNTEAFF.

The J gene is TRBJ2-7, the V gene TRBV25-1; possible D gene TRBD2, 5 bases. Germline V gene sequence: CDR1 MGHDK, CDR2 SYGVNS. The CDR3 has 12 amino acids. V was clipped by 5 bases and J by 3 bases, with 8 bases between them. The CDR3 nucleotides read TGTGCCAGCAGTCCGGACTTCTACGAGCAGTACTTC. Its protein is CASSPDFYEQYF.

The V gene is TRBV19, the J gene TRBJ2-7; 8 bases agree with TRBD1. Germline V CDR1 and CDR2: LNHDA, SQIVND (reference sequence). This CDR3 spans 12 amino acids. With 11 bases clipped from V and 7 bases from J, the junction kept 10 bases outside the gene matches. DNA of the CDR3: TGTGCCCGAGGACAGGGAATAACTGAGCAGTACTTC. This sequence encodes CARGQGITEQYF.

This chain connects TRBV5-6 to TRBJ1-2; a weak D match, TRBD1 (5 bases). V was shortened by 0 bases and J by 7 bases, with 22 bases between the two germline ends. There are 17 residues in the CDR3. Germline V gene sequence: CDR1 SGHDT, CDR2 YYEEEE. The CDR3 DNA reads as TGTGCCAGCAGCTTGGTTTCGGCGCTGCGGCGAAGGGGTGGCTACACCTTC. Translating it yields CASSLVSALRRRGGYTF. Variable domain in full (rest from reference TRBV5-6 and TRBJ1-2): DAGVTQSPTHLIKTRGQQVTLRCSPKSGHDTVSWYQQALGQGPQFIFQYYEEEERQRGNFPDRFSGHQFPNYSSELNVNALLLGDSALYLCASSLVSALRRRGGYTFGSGTRLTVV.

A remark on this clone: Other nucleotide sequences from this sample produce the same CDR3. This chain uses TRBV7-9 with TRBJ1-6; D unclear. Germline CDR1 SEHNR, CDR2 FQNEAQ (reference sequence). Between the trimmed V and J ends, which lost 1 base and 6 bases, there was a span of 7 bases. The CDR3 is made up of 14 amino acids. DNA of the CDR3: TGTGCCAGCAGCTTAGGTGGCCTTAATTCACCCCTCCACTTT. Translation: CASSLGGLNSPLHF.

Details on this clone: This same CDR3 is encoded by further DNA sequences in the sample. This chain links TRBV5-4 with TRBJ2-5, with 8 bases lining up with TRBD2. The CDR3 covers 14 residues. Losses at the gene ends were 0 bases for V and 5 bases for J; bases not matched to a gene: 3. CDR1 and CDR2 (germline): SGHNT, YYREEE (reference sequence). The CDR3 DNA is TGTGCCAGCAGCTTGGTCGGGGGGGCGGAGACCCAGTACTTC. It encodes CASSLVGGAETQYF.

The chain recombines TRBV18 with TRBJ1-1, with D perhaps matching TRBD1 (5 bases). V lost 2 bases, J lost 9 bases, and 25 bases lay in between. This CDR3 is built from 17 residues. CDR1 is KGHSH, CDR2 LQKENI, per germline. The CDR3 DNA reads as TGTGCCAGCTCACCATCGGGCCGGGGGACGGAGGCTGGGAAAGCTTTCTTT. Its translation is CASSPSGRGTEAGKAFF.

The chain recombines TRBV5-1 with TRBJ1-1, with D perhaps matching TRBD1 (5 bases). CDR1 is SGHRS, CDR2 YFSETQ, per germline. Trimming removed 6 bases at V and 10 bases at J, with 19 bases between. CDR3 length: 13 residues. CDR3 sequence reads: CASTTDRGSVAFF. DNA for the CDR3: TGCGCCAGCACCACCGACCGGGGGTCTGTAGCTTTCTTT.

This clone has just a few counts. The chain links TRBV7-2 to TRBJ2-5; D ambiguous. Germline V gene sequence: CDR1 SGHTA, CDR2 FQGNSA. The CDR3 runs 11 residues. V was clipped by 5 bases and J by 2 bases, with 3 bases between them. CDR3 loop: CASSPQETQYF. The CDR3 DNA sequence: TGTGCCAGCAGCCCACAAGAGACCCAGTACTTC.

The rearrangement uses TRBV6-6 and TRBJ2-3; TRBD2 aligns across 7 bases. V dropped 6 bases and J dropped 3; count of bases not matched to a gene: 9. CDR1 MNHNY and CDR2 SVGAGI come from the germline V gene (reference sequence). This CDR3 spans 15 amino acids. The CDR3 sequence: CASSPREVATDTQYF. CDR3 bases: TGTGCCAGCAGCCCCCGGGAGGTAGCGACAGATACGCAGTATTTT.

The rearrangement joins TRBV9 to TRBJ2-1; D is perhaps TRBD1 (5 bases). Germline-derived CDR1 and CDR2 are SGDLS and YYNGEE. This CDR3 has 16 residues. V lost 0 bases and J 8 bases, leaving 18 bases between the germline ends. CDR3 bases: TGTGCCAGCAGCGTAGTAATGGGGCAGGGTATTTATGAGCAGTTCTTC. This translates into CASSVVMGQGIYEQFF.

The count of this clone is one. This chain joins TRBV7-9 and TRBJ2-7; tentative D call: TRBD1 (5 bases). CDR3 length: 13 amino acids. Germline V gene sequence: CDR1 SEHNR, CDR2 FQNEAQ (reference sequence). Deletions cut 6 bases from V and 5 bases from J, with 14 bases between. The CDR3 nucleotides read TGTGCCAGCAGTCCGCAGGGTTACCACGAGCAGTACTTC. Translating it yields CASSPQGYHEQYF.

The V call is TRBV6-1, the J call TRBJ1-1; D possibly corresponds to TRBD1 (5 bases). CDR1 is MNHNS, CDR2 SASEGT, per germline. The V end lost 6 bases, the J end lost 7 bases, and 12 bases lay between the germline ends. The CDR3 is 12 amino acids. The CDR3 nucleotides read TGTGCCAGCAGGGAGGGACGGGGTGAAGCTTTCTTT. It translates to CASREGRGEAFF.

Only one count was recorded for this clone. The chain is built from TRBV6-5 and TRBJ2-7; tentative D call: TRBD2 (6 bases). Germline V gene data show CDR1 as MNHEY and CDR2 as SVGAGI. The CDR3 extends over 12 amino acids. V was shortened by 2 bases and J by 10 bases, with 12 bases between the two germline ends. CDR3 coding DNA: TGTGCCAGCAGTTACCCGAGCGGGCTTCAGTACTTC. Its translation: CASSYPSGLQYF.

This clone was seen only once. The V gene is TRBV19, the J gene TRBJ1-2; TRBD1 matches 9 bases. The CDR3 extends over 16 amino acids. The germline gives CDR1 LNHDA, CDR2 SQIVND (reference sequence). V trimming: 4 bases; J trimming: 3 bases; junction bases outside the gene matches: 9. The CDR3 DNA reads as TGTGCCAGTAGTAAACGGGACAGGGAATCCCACTATGGCTACACCTTC. Its translation: CASSKRDRESHYGYTF.

V gene TRBV7-9 combines with J gene TRBJ2-3; 12 bases align to TRBD2. The CDR3 sequence is 16 residues long. Germline CDR1 SEHNR, CDR2 FQNEAQ (reference sequence). V shed 1 base, J shed 3 bases, and the junction held 2 bases outside the gene matches. The CDR3 region has the DNA TGTGCCAGCAGCTTAGTTACTAGCGGGGGGACAGATACGCAGTATTTT. Translating it yields CASSLVTSGGTDTQYF.